A selection of T cell receptor beta chains follows, all from one sample in a study of Tregs in tolerant kidney transplant recipients. Assay: immunoSEQ multiplex PCR; the TCRdb copy retains only in-frame clones and omits some. The data contain tens of thousands of clones, around 93% of them singletons. The specimen comprised Tregs from blood, sampled before the transplant. The receptors shown here come from a human donor who received a combined kidney and bone marrow transplant. CDR3s leave out the opening cysteine and the closing phenylalanine or tryptophan. The order of the fields is D gene, J gene, V gene, CDR3 protein. The D gene is left open where the match is weak.

d_gene: TRBD2; j_gene: TRBJ2-3; v_gene: TRBV7-3; CDR3aa: ASSPGLAGGGTDTQY
d_gene: .; j_gene: TRBJ2-7; v_gene: TRBV27; CDR3aa: ASSDYYEQY
d_gene: .; j_gene: TRBJ2-3; v_gene: TRBV28; CDR3aa: ASSLTTTNTQY
d_gene: .; j_gene: TRBJ2-7; v_gene: TRBV4-3; CDR3aa: ASSHHGSPYEQY
d_gene: .; j_gene: TRBJ2-5; v_gene: TRBV19; CDR3aa: ASSIGKGQETQY
d_gene: .; j_gene: TRBJ2-7; v_gene: TRBV25-1; CDR3aa: ASSGPLRDYEQY
d_gene: .; j_gene: TRBJ1-3; v_gene: TRBV21-1; CDR3aa: ASVPGTGRNTIY
d_gene: TRBD2; j_gene: TRBJ2-1; v_gene: TRBV6-1; CDR3aa: ASGGLAGFQF
d_gene: .; j_gene: TRBJ1-1; v_gene: TRBV27; CDR3aa: ASSLRPDTEAF
d_gene: TRBD2; j_gene: TRBJ2-3; v_gene: TRBV7-3; CDR3aa: ASSPHGTSGTKDTQY
d_gene: .; j_gene: TRBJ2-4; v_gene: TRBV27; CDR3aa: ASSSRTSGGRAKNIQY
d_gene: TRBD1; j_gene: TRBJ2-5; v_gene: TRBV7-3; CDR3aa: ASSLLGQGAGKETQY
d_gene: TRBD2; j_gene: TRBJ2-1; v_gene: TRBV6-1; CDR3aa: ASQTLAGPYNEQF
d_gene: TRBD1; j_gene: TRBJ1-1; v_gene: TRBV5-1; CDR3aa: ASSSDPGQGALNTEAF
d_gene: .; j_gene: TRBJ1-5; v_gene: TRBV5-6; CDR3aa: ASSVLTGTTNQPQH
d_gene: TRBD1; j_gene: TRBJ1-4; v_gene: TRBV18; CDR3aa: ASSDRANEKLF
d_gene: TRBD1; j_gene: TRBJ2-5; v_gene: TRBV7-2; CDR3aa: ASSVGDRGKETQY
d_gene: .; j_gene: TRBJ2-7; v_gene: TRBV4-2; CDR3aa: ASSLTMAGRRSYEQY
d_gene: .; j_gene: TRBJ1-5; v_gene: TRBV7-2; CDR3aa: ASSLGPSNQPQH
d_gene: .; j_gene: TRBJ2-2; v_gene: TRBV4-1; CDR3aa: ASSQVLPSRDGELF
d_gene: .; j_gene: TRBJ1-1; v_gene: TRBV13; CDR3aa: ASSLGQRGRNTEAF
d_gene: .; j_gene: TRBJ1-2; v_gene: TRBV4-2; CDR3aa: ASSHVGQNYGYT
d_gene: .; j_gene: .; v_gene: TRBV4-3; CDR3aa: ASSHHGSPYEQY
d_gene: .; j_gene: TRBJ2-7; v_gene: TRBV28; CDR3aa: ASNGGVSYEQY
d_gene: .; j_gene: TRBJ2-3; v_gene: TRBV27; CDR3aa: ASSFARQGSNTQY
d_gene: .; j_gene: TRBJ2-1; v_gene: TRBV2; CDR3aa: ATGGYNEQF
d_gene: TRBD1; j_gene: TRBJ2-7; v_gene: TRBV9; CDR3aa: ASSPGQGGYEQY
d_gene: .; j_gene: TRBJ1-1; v_gene: TRBV4-3; CDR3aa: ASSQAPGPSGPKAF
d_gene: TRBD2; j_gene: TRBJ2-3; v_gene: TRBV15; CDR3aa: ATSRGAGARSDTQY
d_gene: .; j_gene: TRBJ2-7; v_gene: TRBV7-3; CDR3aa: ASSLGAADTYEQY
d_gene: .; j_gene: TRBJ2-4; v_gene: TRBV2; CDR3aa: ASSVMKVAKNIQY
d_gene: TRBD1; j_gene: TRBJ2-1; v_gene: TRBV28; CDR3aa: ASSAQGERDYNEQF
d_gene: .; j_gene: TRBJ1-4; v_gene: TRBV28; CDR3aa: ASLPPGPLRGKLF
d_gene: .; j_gene: TRBJ2-7; v_gene: TRBV19; CDR3aa: ASSISGAPYEQY
d_gene: TRBD1; j_gene: TRBJ2-5; v_gene: TRBV18; CDR3aa: ASSPPGQAYQETQY
d_gene: .; j_gene: TRBJ1-2; v_gene: TRBV9; CDR3aa: ASSVVEGVAYGYT
d_gene: .; j_gene: TRBJ1-5; v_gene: TRBV19; CDR3aa: ASSINSFNQPQH
d_gene: .; j_gene: TRBJ2-1; v_gene: TRBV7-2; CDR3aa: ASSPRAGTGNEQF
d_gene: TRBD2; j_gene: TRBJ2-5; v_gene: TRBV5-1; CDR3aa: ASRSGGYQETQY
d_gene: TRBD1; j_gene: TRBJ1-1; v_gene: TRBV18; CDR3aa: ASSPPGTGGGVFEAF
d_gene: .; j_gene: TRBJ2-7; v_gene: TRBV5-1; CDR3aa: ASSWELPANSYEQY
d_gene: .; j_gene: TRBJ2-5; v_gene: TRBV4-3; CDR3aa: ASSQDAVRETQY
d_gene: TRBD2; j_gene: TRBJ2-3; v_gene: TRBV4-1; CDR3aa: ASSQVITSGRASTDTQY